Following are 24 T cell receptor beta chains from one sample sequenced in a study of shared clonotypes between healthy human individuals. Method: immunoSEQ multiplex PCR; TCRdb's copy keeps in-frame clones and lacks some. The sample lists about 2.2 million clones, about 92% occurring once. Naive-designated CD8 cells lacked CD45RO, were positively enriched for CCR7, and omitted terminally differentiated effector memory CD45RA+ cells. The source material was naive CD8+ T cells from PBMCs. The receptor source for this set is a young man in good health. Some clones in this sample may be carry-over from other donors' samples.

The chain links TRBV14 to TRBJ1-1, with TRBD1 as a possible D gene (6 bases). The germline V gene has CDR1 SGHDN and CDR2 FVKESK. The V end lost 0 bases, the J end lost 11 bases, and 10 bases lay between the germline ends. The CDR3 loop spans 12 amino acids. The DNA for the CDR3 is TGTGCCAGCAGCCAAGATTGGGGGGCGGCTTTCTTT. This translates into CASSQDWGAAFF.

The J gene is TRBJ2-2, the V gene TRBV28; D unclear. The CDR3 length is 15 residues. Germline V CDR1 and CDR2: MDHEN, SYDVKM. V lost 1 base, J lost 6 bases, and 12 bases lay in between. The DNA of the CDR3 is TGTGCCAGCAGTTTATCTCGGCAGTTCGCCGGGGAGCTGTTTTTT. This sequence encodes CASSLSRQFAGELFF.

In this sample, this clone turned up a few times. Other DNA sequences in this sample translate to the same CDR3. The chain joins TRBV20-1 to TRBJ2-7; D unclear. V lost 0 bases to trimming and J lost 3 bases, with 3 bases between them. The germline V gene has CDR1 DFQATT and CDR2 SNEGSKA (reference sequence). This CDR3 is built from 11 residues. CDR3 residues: CSAREDYEQYF. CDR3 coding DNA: TGCAGTGCTAGAGAAGACTACGAGCAGTACTTC.

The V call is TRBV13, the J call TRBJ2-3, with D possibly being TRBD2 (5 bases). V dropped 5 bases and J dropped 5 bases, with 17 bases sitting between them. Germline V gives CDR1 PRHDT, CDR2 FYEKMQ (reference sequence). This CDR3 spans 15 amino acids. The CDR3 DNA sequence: TGTGCCAGCAGCCCCGCGTTGGGAGTAAAAGATACGCAGTATTTT. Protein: CASSPALGVKDTQYF. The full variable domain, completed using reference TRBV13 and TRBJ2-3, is AAGVIQSPRHLIKEKRETATLKCYPIPRHDTVYWYQQGPGQDPQFLISFYEKMQSDKGSIPDRFSAQQFSDYHSELNMSSLELGDSALYFCASSPALGVKDTQYFGPGTRLTVL.

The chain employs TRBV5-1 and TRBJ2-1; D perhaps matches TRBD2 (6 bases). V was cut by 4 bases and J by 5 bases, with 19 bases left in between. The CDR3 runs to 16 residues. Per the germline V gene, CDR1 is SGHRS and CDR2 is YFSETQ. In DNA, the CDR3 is TGCGCCAGCAGCAACCCCTCGGGACTGGAAGACAATGAGCAGTTCTTC. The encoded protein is CASSNPSGLEDNEQFF.

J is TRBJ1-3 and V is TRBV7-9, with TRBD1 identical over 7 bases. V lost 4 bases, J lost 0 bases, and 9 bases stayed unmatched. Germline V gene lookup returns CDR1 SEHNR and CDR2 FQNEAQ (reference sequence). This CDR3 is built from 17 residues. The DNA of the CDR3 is TGTGCCAGCAGCTCCAGAAACAGGGGACTCTCTGGAAACACCATATATTTT. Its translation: CASSSRNRGLSGNTIYF.

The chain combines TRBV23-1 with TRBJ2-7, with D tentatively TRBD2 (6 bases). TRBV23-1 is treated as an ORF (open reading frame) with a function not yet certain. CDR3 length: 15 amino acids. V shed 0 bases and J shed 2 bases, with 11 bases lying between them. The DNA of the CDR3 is TGCGCCAGCAGTCAATCCGGGCGGGGTACCTACGAGCAGTACTTC. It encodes CASSQSGRGTYEQYF.

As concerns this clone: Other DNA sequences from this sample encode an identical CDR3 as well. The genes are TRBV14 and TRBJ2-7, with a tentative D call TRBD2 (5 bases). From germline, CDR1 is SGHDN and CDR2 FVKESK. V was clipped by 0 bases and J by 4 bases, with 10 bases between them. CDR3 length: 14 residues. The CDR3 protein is CASSQDRGSYEQYF. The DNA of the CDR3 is TGTGCCAGCAGCCAAGACCGGGGTTCTTACGAGCAGTACTTC.

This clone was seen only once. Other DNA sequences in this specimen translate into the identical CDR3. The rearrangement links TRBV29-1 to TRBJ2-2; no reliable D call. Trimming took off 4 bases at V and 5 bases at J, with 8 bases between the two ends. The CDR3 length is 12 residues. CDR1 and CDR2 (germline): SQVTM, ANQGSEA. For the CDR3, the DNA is TGCAGCGTTGTGGGGTGGACCGGGGAGCTGTTTTTT. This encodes CSVVGWTGELFF.

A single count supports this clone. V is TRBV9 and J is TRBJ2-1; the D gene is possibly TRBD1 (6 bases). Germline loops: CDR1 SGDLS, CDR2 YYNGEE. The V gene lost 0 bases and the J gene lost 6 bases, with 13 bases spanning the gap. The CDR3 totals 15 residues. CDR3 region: CASSVGVGAFNEQFF. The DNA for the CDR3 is TGTGCCAGCAGCGTAGGGGTGGGGGCATTCAATGAGCAGTTCTTC.

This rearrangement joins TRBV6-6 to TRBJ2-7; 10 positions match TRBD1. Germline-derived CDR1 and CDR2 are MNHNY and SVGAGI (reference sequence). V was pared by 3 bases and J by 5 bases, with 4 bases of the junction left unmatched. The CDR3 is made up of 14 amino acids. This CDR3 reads CASSYPGQGDEQYF. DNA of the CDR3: TGTGCCAGCAGTTATCCCGGACAGGGGGACGAGCAGTACTTC.

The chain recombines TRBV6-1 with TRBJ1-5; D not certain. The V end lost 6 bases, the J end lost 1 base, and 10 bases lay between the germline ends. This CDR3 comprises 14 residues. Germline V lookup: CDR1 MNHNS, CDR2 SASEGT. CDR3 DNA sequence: TGTGCCAGCAGGAATCGGGGAAGCAATCAGCCCCAGCATTTT. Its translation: CASRNRGSNQPQHF.

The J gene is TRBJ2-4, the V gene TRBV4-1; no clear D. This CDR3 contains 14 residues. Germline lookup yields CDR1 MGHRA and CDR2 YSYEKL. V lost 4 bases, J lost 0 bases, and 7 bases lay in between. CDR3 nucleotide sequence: TGCGCCAGCAGCCGTATGACAGCCAAAAACATTCAGTACTTC. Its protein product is CASSRMTAKNIQYF.

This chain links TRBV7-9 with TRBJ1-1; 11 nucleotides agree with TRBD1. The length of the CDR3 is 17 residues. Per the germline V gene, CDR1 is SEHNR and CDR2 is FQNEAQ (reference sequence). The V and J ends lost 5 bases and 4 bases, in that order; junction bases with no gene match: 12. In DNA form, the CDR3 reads TGTGCCAGCAGCGGACCTTGGGACAGGGGGAGAGGCACTGAAGCTTTCTTT. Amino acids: CASSGPWDRGRGTEAFF.

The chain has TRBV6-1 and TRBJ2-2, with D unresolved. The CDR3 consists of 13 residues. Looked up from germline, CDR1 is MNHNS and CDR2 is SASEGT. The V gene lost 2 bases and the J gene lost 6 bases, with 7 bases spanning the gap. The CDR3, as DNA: TGTGCCAGCAGTGAAAGTCGACCCGGGGAGCTGTTTTTT. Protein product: CASSESRPGELFF.

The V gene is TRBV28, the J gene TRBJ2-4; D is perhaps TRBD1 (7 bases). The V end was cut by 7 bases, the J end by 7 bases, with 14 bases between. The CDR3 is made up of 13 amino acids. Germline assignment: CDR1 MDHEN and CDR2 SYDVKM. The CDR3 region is CASKGGAGNIQYF. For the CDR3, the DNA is TGTGCCAGCAAAGGGGGCGCGGGGAACATTCAGTACTTC. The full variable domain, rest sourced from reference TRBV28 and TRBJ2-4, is DVKVTQSSRYLVKRTGEKVFLECVQDMDHENMFWYRQDPGLGLRLIYFSYDVKMKEKGDIPEGYSVSREKKERFSLILESASTNQTSMYLCASKGGAGNIQYFGAGTRLSVL.

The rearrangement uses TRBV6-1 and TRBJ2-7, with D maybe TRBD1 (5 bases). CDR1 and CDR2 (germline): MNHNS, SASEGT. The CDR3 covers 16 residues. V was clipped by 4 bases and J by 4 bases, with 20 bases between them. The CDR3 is CASSGGPLKIPYEQYF. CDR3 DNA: TGTGCCAGCAGTGGGGGCCCCCTTAAGATCCCGTACGAGCAGTACTTC.

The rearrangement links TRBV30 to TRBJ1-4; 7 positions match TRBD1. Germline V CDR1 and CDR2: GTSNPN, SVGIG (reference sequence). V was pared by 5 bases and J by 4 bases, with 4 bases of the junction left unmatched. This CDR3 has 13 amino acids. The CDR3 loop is CAWGDSGNEKLFF. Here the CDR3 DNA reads TGTGCCTGGGGGGACAGTGGTAATGAAAAACTGTTTTTT.

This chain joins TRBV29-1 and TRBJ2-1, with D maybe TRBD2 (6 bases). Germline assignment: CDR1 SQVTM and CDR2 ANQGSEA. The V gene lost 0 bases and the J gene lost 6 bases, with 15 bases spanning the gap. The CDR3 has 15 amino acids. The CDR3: CSVEEGGVASNEQFF. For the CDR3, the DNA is TGCAGCGTTGAAGAAGGAGGGGTGGCGAGCAATGAGCAGTTCTTC.

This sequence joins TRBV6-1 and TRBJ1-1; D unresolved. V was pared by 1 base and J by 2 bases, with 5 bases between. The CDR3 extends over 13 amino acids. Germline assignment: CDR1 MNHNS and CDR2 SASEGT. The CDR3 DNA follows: TGTGCCAGCAGTGAAGGTTCAAACACTGAAGCTTTCTTT. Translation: CASSEGSNTEAFF.

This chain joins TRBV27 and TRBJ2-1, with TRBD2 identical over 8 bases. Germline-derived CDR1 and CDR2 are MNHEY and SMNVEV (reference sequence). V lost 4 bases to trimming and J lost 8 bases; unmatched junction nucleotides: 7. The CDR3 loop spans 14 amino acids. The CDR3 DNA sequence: TGTGCCAGCAGTTGGCCAGCGGGAGAATATGAGCAGTTCTTC. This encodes CASSWPAGEYEQFF.

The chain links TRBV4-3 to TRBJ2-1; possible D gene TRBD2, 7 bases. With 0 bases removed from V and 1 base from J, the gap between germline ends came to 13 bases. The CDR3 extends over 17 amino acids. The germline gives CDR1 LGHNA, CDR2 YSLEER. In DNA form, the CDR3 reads TGCGCCAGCAGCCAAGACCCCGCGGGGGCGTCCTACAATGAGCAGTTCTTC. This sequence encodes CASSQDPAGASYNEQFF.

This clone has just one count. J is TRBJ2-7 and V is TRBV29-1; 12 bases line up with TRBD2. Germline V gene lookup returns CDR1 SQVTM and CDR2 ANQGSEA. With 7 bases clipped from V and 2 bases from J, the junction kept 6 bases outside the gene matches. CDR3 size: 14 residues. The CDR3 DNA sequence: TGCAGCGGGCTACTAGCGGGAGGCCCCTACGAGCAGTACTTC. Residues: CSGLLAGGPYEQYF.

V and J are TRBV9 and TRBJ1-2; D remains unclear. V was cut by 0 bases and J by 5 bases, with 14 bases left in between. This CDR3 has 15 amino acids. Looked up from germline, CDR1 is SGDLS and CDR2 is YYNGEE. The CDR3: CASSVGLAETYGYTF. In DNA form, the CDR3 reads TGTGCCAGCAGCGTAGGCCTTGCAGAGACTTATGGCTACACCTTC.